This TCR beta chain was sequenced for a study of CD4 and CD8 cells across lung adenocarcinoma regions. The ends were cut back, 1 base at V and 3 bases at J, with 9 bases in the middle. This CDR3 has 14 amino acids. Germline V CDR1 and CDR2: SGHVS, FNYEAQ. TCRdb ran MiXCR on the PCR reads and lists one entry per CDR3 protein. This table has under 4,500 distinct CDR3 sequences, roughly 61% appearing once. Localized lung adenocarcinoma, a non-small cell lung cancer, affected the donors. The V and J genes are TRBV7-6 and TRBJ1-1; D unclear. This receptor was identified in a female donor with lung adenocarcinoma. The CD4 and CD8 labels of this study may be unreliable. Sample: CD4+ T cells from the center of a lung tumor. CDR3 protein: CASSLVKGYTEAFF. The DNA for the CDR3 is TGTGCCAGCAGCTTAGTTAAGGGTTACACTGAAGCTTTCTTT.